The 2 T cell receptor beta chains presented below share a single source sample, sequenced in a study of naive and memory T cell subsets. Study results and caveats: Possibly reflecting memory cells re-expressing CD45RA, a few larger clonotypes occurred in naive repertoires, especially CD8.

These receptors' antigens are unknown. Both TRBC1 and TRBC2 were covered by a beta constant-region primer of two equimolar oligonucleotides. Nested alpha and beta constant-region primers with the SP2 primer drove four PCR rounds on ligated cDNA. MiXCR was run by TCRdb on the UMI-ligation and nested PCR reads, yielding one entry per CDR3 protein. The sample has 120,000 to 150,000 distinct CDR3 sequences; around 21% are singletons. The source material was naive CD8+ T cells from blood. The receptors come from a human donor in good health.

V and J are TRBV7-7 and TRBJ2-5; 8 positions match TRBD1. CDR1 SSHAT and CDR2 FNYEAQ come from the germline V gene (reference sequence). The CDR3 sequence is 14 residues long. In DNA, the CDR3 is TGTGCTAGCGGCAGGGGGCTGGACCAAGAGACCCAGTACTTC. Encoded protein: CASGRGLDQETQYF.

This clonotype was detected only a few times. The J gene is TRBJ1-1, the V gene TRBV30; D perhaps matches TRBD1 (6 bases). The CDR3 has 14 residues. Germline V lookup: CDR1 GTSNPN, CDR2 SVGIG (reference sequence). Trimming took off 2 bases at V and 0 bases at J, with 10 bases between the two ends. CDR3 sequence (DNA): TGTGCCTGGAGTTCCGGGACACTGAACACTGAAGCTTTCTTT. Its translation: CAWSSGTLNTEAFF.